This T cell receptor beta chain was found in a study of long-term antiretroviral therapy in people with HIV. In germline, CDR1 is SGHTA, CDR2 FQGNSA. The CDR3 contains 15 residues. V lost 6 bases to trimming and J lost 4 bases; unmatched junction nucleotides: 8. A v3.0 immunoSEQ assay was performed at survey level. Assay: immunoSEQ multiplex PCR; the TCRdb copy retains only in-frame clones and omits some. The sample shows tens of thousands of clones, over 90% of them seen only once. The source material was unsorted PBMCs, sampled roughly 6.5 years after starting antiretroviral therapy. This sequence originates from a woman in her 40s with HIV. V usage is TRBV7-2 and J usage is TRBJ2-3; 9 nucleotides align to TRBD2. The CDR3 loop is CASSLAGSDADTQYF. As DNA, the CDR3 is TGTGCCAGCAGTCTAGCGGGGTCGGATGCAGATACGCAGTATTTT.